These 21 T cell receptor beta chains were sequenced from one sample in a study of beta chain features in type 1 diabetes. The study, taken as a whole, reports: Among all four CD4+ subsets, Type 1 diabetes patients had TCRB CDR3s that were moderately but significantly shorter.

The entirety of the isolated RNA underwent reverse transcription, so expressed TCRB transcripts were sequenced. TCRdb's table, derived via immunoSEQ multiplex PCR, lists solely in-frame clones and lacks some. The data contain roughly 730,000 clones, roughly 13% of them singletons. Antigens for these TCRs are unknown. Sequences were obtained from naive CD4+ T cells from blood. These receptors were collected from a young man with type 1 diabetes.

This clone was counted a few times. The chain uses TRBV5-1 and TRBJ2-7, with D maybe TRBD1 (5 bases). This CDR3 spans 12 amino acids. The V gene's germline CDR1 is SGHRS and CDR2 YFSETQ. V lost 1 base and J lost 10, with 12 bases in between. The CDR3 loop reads CASSLSDIPQYF. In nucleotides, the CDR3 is TGCGCCAGCAGCTTGTCGGACATCCCTCAGTACTTC. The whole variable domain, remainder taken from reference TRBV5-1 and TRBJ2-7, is KAGVTQTPRYLIKTRGQQVTLSCSPISGHRSVSWYQQTPGQGLQFLFEYFSETQRNKGNFPGRFSGRQFSNSRSEMNVSTLELGDSALYLCASSLSDIPQYFGPGTRLTVT.

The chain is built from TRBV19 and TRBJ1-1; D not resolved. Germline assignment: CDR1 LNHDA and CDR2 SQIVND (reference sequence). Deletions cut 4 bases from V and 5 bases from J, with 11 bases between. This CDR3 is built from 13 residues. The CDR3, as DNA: TGTGCCAGTAGTAGGAGCTCCGTAACTGAAGCTTTCTTT. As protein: CASSRSSVTEAFF.

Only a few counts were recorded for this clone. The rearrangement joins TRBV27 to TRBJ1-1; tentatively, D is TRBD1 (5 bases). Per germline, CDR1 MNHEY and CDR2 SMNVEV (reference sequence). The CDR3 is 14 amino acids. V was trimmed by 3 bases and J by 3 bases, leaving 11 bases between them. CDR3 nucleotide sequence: TGTGCCAGCAGTTTCGCGGGGCGGGACACTGAAGCTTTCTTT. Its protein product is CASSFAGRDTEAFF.

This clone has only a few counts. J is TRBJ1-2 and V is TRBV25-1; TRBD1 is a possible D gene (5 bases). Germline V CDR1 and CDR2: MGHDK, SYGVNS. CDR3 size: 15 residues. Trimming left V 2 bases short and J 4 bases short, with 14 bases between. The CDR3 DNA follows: TGTGCCAGCAGTGAAGCATCAGGGACCCCCTATGGCTACACCTTC. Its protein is CASSEASGTPYGYTF.

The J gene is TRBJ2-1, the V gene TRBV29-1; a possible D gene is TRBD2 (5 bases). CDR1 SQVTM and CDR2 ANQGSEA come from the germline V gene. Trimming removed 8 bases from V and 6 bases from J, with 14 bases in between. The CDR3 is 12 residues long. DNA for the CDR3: TGCAGCCCTAATGCACTAGGCAATGAGCAGTTCTTC. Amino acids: CSPNALGNEQFF.

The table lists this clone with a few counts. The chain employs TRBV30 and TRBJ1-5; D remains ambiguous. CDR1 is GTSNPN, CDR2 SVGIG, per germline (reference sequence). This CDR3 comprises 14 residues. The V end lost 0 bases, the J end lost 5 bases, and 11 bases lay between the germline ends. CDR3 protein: CAWSVGREDQPQHF. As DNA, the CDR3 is TGTGCCTGGAGTGTGGGGAGGGAGGATCAGCCCCAGCATTTT.

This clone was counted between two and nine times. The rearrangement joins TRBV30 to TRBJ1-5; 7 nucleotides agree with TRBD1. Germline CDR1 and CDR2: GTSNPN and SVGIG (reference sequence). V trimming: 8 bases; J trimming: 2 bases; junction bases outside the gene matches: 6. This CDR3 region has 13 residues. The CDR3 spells CAQGGGGNQPQHF. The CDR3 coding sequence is TGTGCCCAAGGAGGGGGCGGCAATCAGCCCCAGCATTTT.

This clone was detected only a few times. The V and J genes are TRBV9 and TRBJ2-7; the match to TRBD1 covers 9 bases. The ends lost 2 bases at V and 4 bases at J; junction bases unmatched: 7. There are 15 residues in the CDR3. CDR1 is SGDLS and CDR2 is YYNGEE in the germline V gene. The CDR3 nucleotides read TGTGCCAGCAGCGTTCTAGGGACAGGGTCTTACGAGCAGTACTTC. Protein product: CASSVLGTGSYEQYF.

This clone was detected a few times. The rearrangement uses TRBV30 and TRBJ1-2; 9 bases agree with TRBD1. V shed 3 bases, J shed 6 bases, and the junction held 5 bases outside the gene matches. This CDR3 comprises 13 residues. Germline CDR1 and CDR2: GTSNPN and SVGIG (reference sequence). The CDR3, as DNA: TGTGCCTGGAGCTCCGGGACAGGGCATGGCTACACCTTC. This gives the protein CAWSSGTGHGYTF.

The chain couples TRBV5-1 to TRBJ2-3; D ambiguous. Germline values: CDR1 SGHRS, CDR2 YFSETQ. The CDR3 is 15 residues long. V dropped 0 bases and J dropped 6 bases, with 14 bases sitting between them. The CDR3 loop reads CASSLEDPVGDTQYF. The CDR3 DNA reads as TGCGCCAGCAGCTTGGAGGACCCCGTTGGGGATACGCAGTATTTT.

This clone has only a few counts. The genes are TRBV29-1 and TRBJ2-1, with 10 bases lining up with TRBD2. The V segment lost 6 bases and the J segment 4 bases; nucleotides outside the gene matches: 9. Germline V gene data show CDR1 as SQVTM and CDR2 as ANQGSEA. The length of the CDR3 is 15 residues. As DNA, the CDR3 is TGCAGCGTAATGAGCGGGGGGGCCAGATACAATGAGCAGTTCTTC. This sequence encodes CSVMSGGARYNEQFF.

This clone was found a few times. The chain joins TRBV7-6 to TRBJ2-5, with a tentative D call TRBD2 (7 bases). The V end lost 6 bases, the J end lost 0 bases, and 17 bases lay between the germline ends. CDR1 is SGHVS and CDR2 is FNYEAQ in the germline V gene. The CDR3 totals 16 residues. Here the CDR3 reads CASSLRGAAHQETQYF. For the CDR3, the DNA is TGTGCCAGCAGTCTCCGGGGGGCCGCTCACCAAGAGACCCAGTACTTC.

CDR3 sequence: CASSLGGITTEAFF. DNA of the CDR3: TGTGCCAGCAGTTTGGGGGGCATAACGACTGAAGCTTTCTTT. V and J are TRBV27 and TRBJ1-1, with D possibly TRBD1 on 6 matching bases. CDR3 size: 14 residues. Trimming shortened V by 3 bases and J by 5 bases, and 13 bases separated the two germline ends. CDR1 MNHEY and CDR2 SMNVEV come from the germline V gene (reference sequence).

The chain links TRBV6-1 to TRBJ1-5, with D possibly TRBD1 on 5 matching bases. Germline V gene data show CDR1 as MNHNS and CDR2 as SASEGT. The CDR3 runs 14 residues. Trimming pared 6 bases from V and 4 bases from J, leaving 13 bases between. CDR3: CASSRQFRNQPQHF. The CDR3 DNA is TGTGCCAGCAGCCGACAGTTTCGGAATCAGCCCCAGCATTTT.

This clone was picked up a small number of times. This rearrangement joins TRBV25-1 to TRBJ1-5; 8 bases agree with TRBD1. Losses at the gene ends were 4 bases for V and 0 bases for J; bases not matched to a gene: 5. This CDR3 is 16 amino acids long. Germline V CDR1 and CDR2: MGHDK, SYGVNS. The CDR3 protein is CASSGDRGYSNQPQHF. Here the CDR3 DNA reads TGTGCCAGCAGTGGTGACAGGGGCTATAGCAATCAGCCCCAGCATTTT.

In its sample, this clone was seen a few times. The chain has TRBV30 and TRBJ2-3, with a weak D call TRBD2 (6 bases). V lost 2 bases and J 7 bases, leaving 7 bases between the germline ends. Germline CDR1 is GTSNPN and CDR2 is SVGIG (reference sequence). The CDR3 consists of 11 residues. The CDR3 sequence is CAWSRGNTQYF. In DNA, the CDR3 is TGTGCCTGGAGTCGGGGGAATACGCAGTATTTT.

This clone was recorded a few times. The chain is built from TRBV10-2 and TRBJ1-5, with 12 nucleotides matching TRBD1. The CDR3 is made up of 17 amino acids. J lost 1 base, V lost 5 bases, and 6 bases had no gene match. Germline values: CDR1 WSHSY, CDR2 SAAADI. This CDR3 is CASSLGTGGLSNQPQHF. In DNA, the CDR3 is TGCGCCAGCAGTCTTGGGACAGGGGGCTTGAGCAATCAGCCCCAGCATTTT.

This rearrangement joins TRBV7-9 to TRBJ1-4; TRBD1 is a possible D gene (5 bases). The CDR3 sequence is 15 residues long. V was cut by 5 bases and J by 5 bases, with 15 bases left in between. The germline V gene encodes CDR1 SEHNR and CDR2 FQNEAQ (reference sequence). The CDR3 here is CASSVGTDQNEKLFF. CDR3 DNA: TGTGCCAGCAGCGTTGGGACGGACCAAAATGAAAAACTGTTTTTT.

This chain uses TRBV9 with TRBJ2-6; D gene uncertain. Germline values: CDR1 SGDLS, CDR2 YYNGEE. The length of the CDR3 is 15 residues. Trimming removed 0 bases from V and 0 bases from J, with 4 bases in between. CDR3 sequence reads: CASSVVPSGANVLTF. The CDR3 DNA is TGTGCCAGCAGCGTAGTTCCCTCTGGGGCCAACGTCCTGACTTTC.

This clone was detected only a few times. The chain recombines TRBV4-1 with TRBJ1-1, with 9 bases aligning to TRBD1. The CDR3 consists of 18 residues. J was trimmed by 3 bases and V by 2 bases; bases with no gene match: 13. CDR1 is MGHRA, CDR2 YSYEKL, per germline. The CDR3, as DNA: TGCGCCAGCAGCCAACGAATCGACAGGGGGGGTTCGGACACTGAAGCTTTCTTT. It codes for CASSQRIDRGGSDTEAFF.

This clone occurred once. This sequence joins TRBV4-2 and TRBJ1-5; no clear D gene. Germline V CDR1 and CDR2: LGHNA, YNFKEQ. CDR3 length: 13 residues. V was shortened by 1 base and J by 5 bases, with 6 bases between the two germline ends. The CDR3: CASSQVDDQPQHF. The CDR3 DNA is TGTGCCAGCAGCCAAGTCGACGATCAGCCCCAGCATTTT.